These 21 T cell receptor beta chains share one sample of origin, sequenced in a study of blood T cell repertoires in COVID-19. Data came from immunoSEQ multiplex PCR; TCRdb stores just in-frame clones and leaves some out. The sample has 200,000 or so clones; 80% to 85% are singletons. Sequenced material: peripheral blood. The receptor source for this set is a woman aged 55-70 years with acute or convalescent COVID-19.

The chain combines TRBV3-1 (or the pseudogene TRBV3-2) with TRBJ1-2, with TRBD1 identical over 9 bases. Trimming took 1 base from V and 1 from J; bases not matched to a gene: 4. CDR1 and CDR2 from the germline V gene are LGHDT and YNNKEL (reference sequence). This CDR3 comprises 16 residues. CDR3 in amino acids: CASSQAGTGLNYGYTF. DNA of the CDR3: TGTGCCAGCAGCCAAGCCGGGACAGGGCTTAACTATGGCTACACCTTC.

This clone was seen only once. J is TRBJ2-2 and V is TRBV10-3; 9 bases fit TRBD1. Germline CDR1 reads ENHRY; CDR2 reads SYGVKD. V shed 0 bases, J shed 1 base, and the junction held 3 bases outside the gene matches. The CDR3 spans 17 residues. DNA for the CDR3: TGTGCCATCAGTGAGTCACCGGGACAGGGGAACACCGGGGAGCTGTTTTTT. Translated: CAISESPGQGNTGELFF.

The gene calls are TRBV9 and TRBJ1-3; 8 bases map to TRBD1. Trimming cost V 2 bases and J 0 bases; bases outside gene matches: 7. Germline loops: CDR1 SGDLS, CDR2 YYNGEE. The CDR3 runs 17 residues. The CDR3 sequence is CASSVLPTGDSGNTIYF. The CDR3 nucleotides are TGTGCCAGCAGCGTGTTACCGACAGGGGACTCTGGAAACACCATATATTTT.

The chain employs TRBV11-2 and TRBJ2-7; 9 bases line up with TRBD2. In germline, CDR1 is SGHAT, CDR2 FQNNGV. This CDR3 region has 18 residues. V shed 5 bases, J shed 4 bases, and the junction held 18 bases outside the gene matches. DNA for the CDR3: TGTGCCAGCAGCCCCCCTTTGCGTAGCGGGGGCAGACTATACGAGCAGTACTTC. Amino acid sequence: CASSPPLRSGGRLYEQYF. The complete variable domain, with remaining parts taken from reference TRBV11-2 and TRBJ2-7, reads EAGVAQSPRYKIIEKRQSVAFWCNPISGHATLYWYQQILGQGPKLLIQFQNNGVVDDSQLPKDRFSAERLKGVDSTLKIQPAKLEDSAVYLCASSPPLRSGGRLYEQYFGPGTRLTVT.

The CDR3 sequence: CASSLQDGRETQYF. As DNA, the CDR3 is TGCGCCAGCAGCCTACAGGATGGGCGGGAGACCCAGTACTTC. This chain links TRBV5-1 with TRBJ2-5; possibly TRBD1 for D (5 bases). This CDR3 has 14 amino acids. Germline V gene data show CDR1 as SGHRS and CDR2 as YFSETQ. Trimming stripped 4 bases from V and 5 bases from J, with 15 bases between.

This clone was seen once. J is TRBJ2-1 and V is TRBV11-2, with 11 bases matching TRBD2. Germline trimming cut 4 bases from V and 6 bases from J; bases unmatched to any gene: 2. The CDR3 is made up of 14 amino acids. CDR1 and CDR2 from the germline V gene are SGHAT and FQNNGV. This CDR3 reads CASSSSGGPNEQFF. In DNA form, the CDR3 reads TGTGCCAGCAGCTCTAGCGGGGGGCCCAATGAGCAGTTCTTC.

The V and J genes are TRBV7-9 and TRBJ2-1, with D possibly TRBD2 on 6 matching bases. Germline assignment: CDR1 SEHNR and CDR2 FQNEAQ (reference sequence). Trimming cost V 5 bases and J 7 bases, with 21 bases left between them. CDR3 length equals 16 residues. In DNA, the CDR3 is TGTGCCAGCAGCCCCGGGAGCGGTGTCGGCCGGAATGAGCAGTTCTTC. This gives the protein CASSPGSGVGRNEQFF. The variable domain in full, completed from reference TRBV7-9 and TRBJ2-1, reads DTGVSQNPRHKITKRGQNVTFRCDPISEHNRLYWYRQTLGQGPEFLTYFQNEAQLEKSRLLSDRFSAERPKGSFSTLEIQRTEQGDSAMYLCASSPGSGVGRNEQFFGPGTRLTVL.

The chain joins TRBV21-1 to TRBJ1-5; the tabulated D call, TRBD1, remains unverified against the DNA. TRBV21-1 is designated a pseudogene. This CDR3 contains 15 residues. CDR3 protein: CASSNVQGVEQPQHF. Here the CDR3 DNA reads TGTGCCAGCAGCAACGTACAGGGCGTGGAACAGCCCCAGCATTTT.

The chain combines TRBV30 with TRBJ1-5, with 10 positions matching TRBD1. Trimming removed 1 base from V and 6 bases from J; junction bases left unmatched: 3. The CDR3 has 14 residues. The germline V gene encodes CDR1 GTSNPN and CDR2 SVGIG (reference sequence). Here the CDR3 reads CAWSGQGATQPQHF. CDR3 sequence (DNA): TGTGCCTGGAGTGGACAGGGGGCAACTCAGCCCCAGCATTTT.

The chain links TRBV28 to TRBJ2-4, with 9 bases lining up with TRBD1. CDR1 is MDHEN, CDR2 SYDVKM, per germline. There are 19 residues in the CDR3. The V segment lost 4 bases and the J segment 0 bases; nucleotides outside the gene matches: 13. In nucleotides, the CDR3 is TGTGCCAGCAGTTGGGACAGGGCAGGAGGCACCCTAGCCAAAAACATTCAGTACTTC. It translates to CASSWDRAGGTLAKNIQYF.

The chain carries TRBV6-5 and TRBJ2-5; TRBD2 agrees at 12 bases. The CDR3 has 15 amino acids. The junction had 4 bases not matched to a gene; V was cut back by 6 bases and J by 2 bases. Germline V CDR1 and CDR2: MNHEY, SVGAGI. The CDR3 DNA reads TGTGCCAGCAGCCCGACTAGCGGGGGACAAGAGACCCAGTACTTC. It encodes CASSPTSGGQETQYF.

This rearrangement joins TRBV5-1 to TRBJ1-6, with D uncertain. CDR3 size: 13 residues. Germline V lookup: CDR1 SGHRS, CDR2 YFSETQ. Trimming removed 5 bases from V and 9 bases from J, with 12 bases in between. The CDR3 coding sequence is TGCGCCAGCAGGGGAGCCACGGGTTCACCCCTCCACTTT. Its translation is CASRGATGSPLHF.

The chain recombines TRBV5-6 with TRBJ2-4, with 7 bases identical to TRBD1. Unmatched junction bases numbered 4, after V lost 1 base and J lost 0 bases. The CDR3 extends over 16 amino acids. Germline V gene lookup returns CDR1 SGHDT and CDR2 YYEEEE. For the CDR3, the DNA is TGTGCCAGCAGCTTGACAGGGGCCGGAGCCAAAAACATTCAGTACTTC. Its protein is CASSLTGAGAKNIQYF.

The J gene is TRBJ2-5, the V gene TRBV7-9; D is undetermined. Per germline, CDR1 SEHNR and CDR2 FQNEAQ (reference sequence). The CDR3 loop spans 15 amino acids. Deletions cut 1 base from V and 2 bases from J, with 11 bases between. The CDR3 loop reads CASSLGETQQETQYF. In DNA, the CDR3 is TGTGCCAGCAGCTTAGGTGAGACACAGCAAGAGACCCAGTACTTC.

The chain has TRBV24-1 and TRBJ1-5; D possibly corresponds to TRBD1 (6 bases). The CDR3 is 12 residues long. CDR1 is KGHDR and CDR2 is SFDVKD in the germline V gene. Trimming left V 6 bases short and J 6 bases short, with 8 bases between. CDR3 protein: CATSQGLQPQHF. The CDR3, as DNA: TGTGCCACCAGTCAGGGGCTTCAGCCCCAGCATTTT.

This chain links TRBV29-1 with TRBJ1-1; 11 bases align to TRBD1. The CDR3 covers 16 residues. The ends lost 4 bases at V and 0 bases at J; junction bases unmatched: 7. Per the germline V gene, CDR1 is SQVTM and CDR2 is ANQGSEA. The CDR3 nucleotides read TGCAGCGTTGCGGGACAGGGGGGCCCCATGAACACTGAAGCTTTCTTT. Its protein is CSVAGQGGPMNTEAFF.

V is TRBV5-1 and J is TRBJ1-2; D is uncertain. CDR3 size: 15 residues. Per the germline V gene, CDR1 is SGHRS and CDR2 is YFSETQ. V lost 0 bases, J lost 2 bases, and 11 bases lay in between. In DNA, the CDR3 is TGCGCCAGCAGCTTGGAGTCAGGTCTAAACTATGGCTACACCTTC. Translated, it gives CASSLESGLNYGYTF.

The chain carries TRBV19 and TRBJ1-5; D is perhaps TRBD1 (6 bases). The germline V gene has CDR1 LNHDA and CDR2 SQIVND (reference sequence). This CDR3 comprises 15 residues. With 4 bases removed from V and 2 bases from J, the gap between germline ends came to 12 bases. CDR3 DNA sequence: TGTGCCAGTAGTACGGGGGGCTGGGGCAATCAGCCCCAGCATTTT. Translated: CASSTGGWGNQPQHF. The full variable domain, its missing parts supplied by reference TRBV19 and TRBJ1-5, is DGGITQSPKYLFRKEGQNVTLSCEQNLNHDAMYWYRQDPGQGLRLIYYSQIVNDFQKGDIAEGYSVSREKKESFPLTVTSAQKNPTAFYLCASSTGGWGNQPQHFGDGTRLSIL.

This clone was seen a handful of times. In DNA form, the CDR3 reads TGTGCCAGCAGTCCGGGACAGGGTTCCTACGAGCAGTACTTC. Its translation: CASSPGQGSYEQYF. The rearrangement joins TRBV6-5 to TRBJ2-7; 9 nucleotides match TRBD1. From germline, CDR1 is MNHEY and CDR2 SVGAGI. Trimming at V came to 5 bases and at J to 1 base, leaving 3 bases not matched to a gene. This CDR3 has 14 amino acids.

This clone was recorded once. The chain joins TRBV4-2 to TRBJ2-1; 11 bases are a match to TRBD2. V shed 3 bases and J 6 bases; nucleotides not matched to a gene: 4. The V gene's germline CDR1 is LGHNA and CDR2 YNFKEQ. This CDR3 region has 15 residues. The CDR3 DNA reads as TGTGCCAGCAGCCACACTGGGACTAGCGGCAATGAGCAGTTCTTC. Translated: CASSHTGTSGNEQFF.

The rearrangement links TRBV3-1 (or the pseudogene TRBV3-2) to TRBJ2-1; 12 positions match TRBD2. In germline, CDR1 is LGHDT, CDR2 YNNKEL (reference sequence). The J segment lost 6 bases and the V segment lost 0 bases, leaving 9 bases of the junction unmatched. This CDR3 is built from 18 residues. CDR3 in DNA: TGTGCCAGCAGCCAAGAAGGCAGGGGGACTAGCGGGCGCAATGAGCAGTTCTTC. This gives the protein CASSQEGRGTSGRNEQFF.